This note documents a single TCR beta chain sequence. A J-beta primer mix and a sample-barcoded 5' primer were used in a second PCR of about 7 to 12 cycles. Each CDR3 protein gets one entry after TCRdb re-called the 5' RACE reads with MiXCR. The sample lists 550,000 to 750,000 distinct CDR3 sequences, approximately 21% occurring once. This specimen belongs to a study of blood T cells in healthy people across ages. The sequence was obtained from a man between 70 and 80 years old in good health. The source material was blood.

The CDR3 reads CASSLAGVVDTQYF. In DNA, the CDR3 is TGTGCCAGCAGCTTGGCGGGAGTGGTAGATACGCAGTATTTT. The V gene is TRBV7-3, the J gene TRBJ2-3; 7 nucleotides line up with TRBD2. V lost 3 bases, J lost 5 bases, and 5 bases stayed unmatched. Germline assignment: CDR1 SGHTA and CDR2 FQGTGA. The length of the CDR3 is 14 residues.